What follows are 8 T cell receptor beta chains derived from one specimen sequenced in a study of T cell responses to AZD1222 COVID-19 vaccine. Sequencing used immunoSEQ multiplex PCR; TCRdb keeps in-frame clones, though not all of them. Of more than 150,000 clones listed, just under 90% are singletons. Material: peripheral blood, obtained on day 0 of AZD1222 vaccination. The receptors were gathered from an adult in good health.

The V gene is TRBV7-2, the J gene TRBJ2-2; 7 nucleotides line up with TRBD1. Trimming removed 1 base from V and 7 bases from J; junction bases left unmatched: 12. Germline V CDR1 and CDR2: SGHTA, FQGNSA. CDR3 size: 17 residues. The CDR3 reads CASSLEGGPARGGELFF. CDR3 DNA sequence: TGTGCCAGCAGCTTAGAAGGGGGCCCCGCCCGGGGCGGGGAGCTGTTTTTT.

The chain couples TRBV19 to TRBJ1-5; D is unclear. Deletions cut 2 bases from V and 6 bases from J, with 8 bases between. CDR3 length: 13 amino acids. The germline V gene encodes CDR1 LNHDA and CDR2 SQIVND (reference sequence). CDR3 nucleotide sequence: TGTGCCAGTAGTATATGGGGAGGTCAGCCCCAGCATTTT. Encoded protein: CASSIWGGQPQHF.

The chain joins TRBV6-5 to TRBJ1-1, with 10 bases fitting TRBD1. CDR3 length: 14 residues. V gave up 6 bases and J gave up 5 bases; unmatched junction bases: 6. CDR1 is MNHEY and CDR2 is SVGAGI in the germline V gene. CDR3 in amino acids: CASSGTGVGTEAFF. CDR3 coding DNA: TGTGCCAGCAGCGGGACAGGGGTCGGGACTGAAGCTTTCTTT.

This clone was picked up one time. The rearrangement joins TRBV10-1 to TRBJ2-1; D remains ambiguous. Trimming removed 0 bases from V and 6 bases from J, with 15 bases in between. The CDR3 covers 16 residues. Per the germline V gene, CDR1 is WNHNN and CDR2 is SYGVQD (reference sequence). The CDR3 DNA reads TGCGCCAGCAGTGAGTCACGGGTTATATTTCTCAATGAGCAGTTCTTC. Protein sequence: CASSESRVIFLNEQFF.

V and J are TRBV6-4 and TRBJ1-2, with TRBD1 as a possible D gene (6 bases). CDR1 is MRHNA, CDR2 SNTAGT, per germline. CDR3 length equals 16 residues. Trimming cost V 3 bases and J 4 bases, with 18 bases left between them. The chain's CDR3 is CASSEQGSSSGYGYTF. The CDR3 DNA reads TGTGCCAGCAGTGAGCAGGGGTCCAGTTCGGGCTATGGCTACACCTTC.

Turning to this clone: The same CDR3 is also encoded by other DNA sequences in this sample. The chain links TRBV5-1 to TRBJ1-4; D unresolved. Trimming shortened V by 0 bases and J by 0 bases, and 6 bases separated the two germline ends. This CDR3 spans 15 amino acids. CDR1 and CDR2 from the germline V gene are SGHRS and YFSETQ. In DNA form, the CDR3 reads TGCGCCAGCAGCTTGGGGGTAGCAACTAATGAAAAACTGTTTTTT. It codes for CASSLGVATNEKLFF.

This clone was seen only once. CDR3 protein: CASSSTGLGTEAFF. DNA of the CDR3: TGTGCCAGCAGCTCTACAGGGCTCGGCACTGAAGCTTTCTTT. The V and J genes are TRBV5-6 and TRBJ1-1; possible D gene TRBD1, 6 bases. Germline CDR1 is SGHDT and CDR2 is YYEEEE. Trimming removed 3 bases from V and 4 bases from J, with 13 bases in between. This CDR3 is built from 14 residues.

The chain is built from TRBV6-5 and TRBJ1-2; D is unresolved. The V end was cut by 7 bases, the J end by 3 bases, with 12 bases between. CDR3 length equals 13 residues. Germline V lookup: CDR1 MNHEY, CDR2 SVGAGI. The CDR3 sequence is CASTAGPYYGYTF. CDR3 nucleotides: TGTGCCAGCACCGCCGGGCCTTACTATGGCTACACCTTC.